The 8 T cell receptor beta chains listed next were all sequenced from one sample in a study of OX40 agonist ivuxolimab in advanced cancers. Receptor amplification or capture employed the immunoSEQ multiplex PCR assay. The table was pulled from immuneACCESS by TCRdb, which kept in-frame rearrangements only. Such tables lose some clones; where checked, under half of the loss comes from unresolved V genes, and the rest has no known cause. Recorded for this sample are about 84,000 clones; approximately 88% of them occurred a single time. The ten largest clones add up to 2.5% to 3% of the sample. The material sequenced was CD4+ or CD8+ T cells sorted from blood, taken in a trial of the OX40 agonist ivuxolimab. Receptors originate from an adult with an advanced solid tumor such as melanoma, head and neck, liver or kidney cancer.

The chain carries TRBV29-1 and TRBJ2-5, with D hard to call. The CDR3 runs 10 residues. Germline CDR1 and CDR2: SQVTM and ANQGSEA. The V gene lost 3 bases and the J gene lost 4 bases, with 3 bases spanning the gap. This chain's CDR3 is CSVESETQYF. Written as DNA, the CDR3 is TGCAGCGTTGAGTCAGAGACCCAGTACTTC.

In this sample, this clone turned up a few times. The chain couples TRBV7-2 to TRBJ2-7, with 7 bases that match TRBD2. This CDR3 has 15 residues. V lost 2 bases, J lost 5 bases, and 9 bases stayed unmatched. The V gene's germline CDR1 is SGHTA and CDR2 FQGNSA. DNA of the CDR3: TGTGCCAGCAGCTTACTGCGGGGCGGGGGACACGAGCAGTACTTC. This encodes CASSLLRGGGHEQYF.

This chain connects TRBV7-9 to TRBJ1-1; D gene uncertain. Germline CDR1 reads SEHNR; CDR2 reads FQNEAQ (reference sequence). The germline V and J ends were trimmed by 4 bases and 1 base, with 7 bases remaining between them. This CDR3 spans 13 amino acids. The CDR3 protein is CASSSHPNTEAFF. The CDR3 bases are TGTGCCAGCAGCTCACACCCGAACACTGAAGCTTTCTTT.

The J gene is TRBJ1-1, the V gene TRBV5-4, with TRBD1 identical over 9 bases. This CDR3 has 13 residues. CDR1 and CDR2 (germline): SGHNT, YYREEE (reference sequence). After removal of 6 bases from V and 4 bases from J, the junction contained 4 bases not matched to a gene. The CDR3 nucleotides read TGTGCCAGCATCCGACAGGGGGGCACTGAAGCTTTCTTT. It is translated as CASIRQGGTEAFF.

The V gene is TRBV10-1, the J gene TRBJ2-3; no clear D gene. In germline, CDR1 is WNHNN, CDR2 SYGVQD (reference sequence). V was pared by 0 bases and J by 5 bases, with 6 bases between. The CDR3 runs to 13 residues. The CDR3 nucleotides read TGCGCCAGCAGTGAGTCGACGGGAGATACGCAGTATTTT. Residues: CASSESTGDTQYF.

This rearrangement joins TRBV2 to TRBJ1-1; D possibly corresponds to TRBD1 (5 bases). Germline loops: CDR1 SNHLY, CDR2 FYNNEI. This CDR3 region has 15 residues. The V gene lost 4 bases and the J gene lost 9 bases, with 21 bases spanning the gap. Written as DNA, the CDR3 is TGTGCCAGCAGTGCTACCGGGACGGAGGTCTTCCAAGCTTTCTTT. Translation gives CASSATGTEVFQAFF.

V gene TRBV4-3 combines with J gene TRBJ1-2; no clear D gene. This CDR3 region has 15 residues. Germline values: CDR1 LGHNA, CDR2 YSLEER. The V gene lost 0 bases and the J gene lost 8 bases, with 16 bases spanning the gap. CDR3 loop: CASSQDFTPRVGYTF. The CDR3 DNA follows: TGCGCCAGCAGCCAAGATTTCACACCGCGCGTAGGCTACACCTTC.

This sequence joins TRBV6-5 and TRBJ1-6; no definite D call. The germline V gene encodes CDR1 MNHEY and CDR2 SVGAGI. CDR3 length: 14 amino acids. V dropped 2 bases and J dropped 4 bases, with 6 bases sitting between them. The CDR3 sequence is CASSYGRYNSPLHF. CDR3 nucleotides: TGTGCCAGCAGTTACGGCAGGTATAATTCACCCCTCCACTTT.